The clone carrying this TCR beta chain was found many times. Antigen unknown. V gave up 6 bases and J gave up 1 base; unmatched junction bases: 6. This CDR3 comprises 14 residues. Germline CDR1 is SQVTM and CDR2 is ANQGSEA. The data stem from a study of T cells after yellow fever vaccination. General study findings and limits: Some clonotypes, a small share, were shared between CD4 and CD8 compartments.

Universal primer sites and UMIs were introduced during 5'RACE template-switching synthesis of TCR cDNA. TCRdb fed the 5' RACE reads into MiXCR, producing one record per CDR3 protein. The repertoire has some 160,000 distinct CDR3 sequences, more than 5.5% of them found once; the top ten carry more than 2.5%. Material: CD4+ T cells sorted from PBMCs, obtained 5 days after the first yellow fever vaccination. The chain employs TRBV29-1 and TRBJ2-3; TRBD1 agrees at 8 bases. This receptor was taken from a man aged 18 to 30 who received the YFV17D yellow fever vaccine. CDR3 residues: CSVAGGPRTDTQYF. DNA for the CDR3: TGCAGCGTCGCAGGGGGCCCCCGCACAGATACGCAGTATTTT.